Below are 32 T cell receptor beta chains sequenced from a single sample in a study of blood T cell repertoires in COVID-19. Method: immunoSEQ multiplex PCR; TCRdb's copy keeps in-frame clones and lacks some. Counted here are 240,000 or so clones, 81% occurring once; the ten biggest clones make up 7.5%. Sequencing input: peripheral blood. The receptor source for this set is an elderly woman with COVID-19, enrolled during active disease.

This clone was observed once. Different DNA sequences within this sample yield the same CDR3. This chain connects TRBV3-1 (or the pseudogene TRBV3-2) to TRBJ2-7; D remains ambiguous. Germline assignment: CDR1 LGHDT and CDR2 YNNKEL (reference sequence). With 0 bases removed from V and 3 bases from J, the gap between germline ends came to 6 bases. CDR3 length: 13 residues. Written as DNA, the CDR3 is TGTGCCAGCAGCCAAGATCGCAGCTACGAGCAGTACTTC. Translating it yields CASSQDRSYEQYF.

The chain uses TRBV9 and TRBJ1-3; D not resolved. This CDR3 has 15 residues. Trimming took off 0 bases at V and 2 bases at J, with 9 bases between the two ends. Germline V CDR1 and CDR2: SGDLS, YYNGEE. The CDR3 loop reads CASSVEYGTGNTIYF. CDR3 sequence (DNA): TGTGCCAGCAGCGTAGAATATGGCACTGGAAACACCATATATTTT.

This clone came up a few times. The V and J genes are TRBV28 and TRBJ1-1; D is perhaps TRBD1 (5 bases). Per germline, CDR1 MDHEN and CDR2 SYDVKM. CDR3 length: 14 amino acids. Trimming shortened V by 4 bases and J by 1 base, and 10 bases separated the two germline ends. CDR3 sequence (DNA): TGTGCCAGCAGTTCCTGGCAGGGGAACACTGAAGCTTTCTTT. Translation: CASSSWQGNTEAFF.

This clone occurred once. This CDR3 is CASSIVDSANYGYTF. The CDR3 DNA reads TGTGCCAGTAGTATAGTGGACAGCGCTAACTATGGCTACACCTTC. The rearrangement links TRBV19 to TRBJ1-2; D is possibly TRBD1 (6 bases). V was cut by 1 base and J by 0 bases, with 9 bases left in between. The CDR3 is 15 residues long. CDR1 and CDR2 from the germline V gene are LNHDA and SQIVND (reference sequence).

DNA for the CDR3: TGTGCCAGCAGGTCACTGGTCCGTGAAGCTTTCTTT. This sequence encodes CASRSLVREAFF. V usage is TRBV28 and J usage is TRBJ1-1; D is undetermined. This CDR3 is 12 amino acids long. V lost 6 bases, J lost 7 bases, and 12 bases lay in between. Germline V gives CDR1 MDHEN, CDR2 SYDVKM.

This chain links TRBV5-1 with TRBJ1-1, with 8 bases identical to TRBD1. CDR1 SGHRS and CDR2 YFSETQ come from the germline V gene. This CDR3 is built from 14 residues. The junction had 5 bases not matched to a gene; V was cut back by 4 bases and J by 3 bases. CDR3 region: CASSLQGAHTEAFF. CDR3 nucleotide sequence: TGCGCCAGCAGCCTTCAGGGGGCACACACTGAAGCTTTCTTT.

In this sample, this clone turned up once. This chain uses TRBV4-1 with TRBJ2-3; 7 bases map to TRBD2. Germline V gene sequence: CDR1 MGHRA, CDR2 YSYEKL. The CDR3 runs 17 residues. With 3 bases clipped from V and 3 bases from J, the junction kept 12 bases outside the gene matches. In DNA form, the CDR3 reads TGCGCCAGCAGCCATTCGATCCTTGGGGGGGGGACAGATACGCAGTATTTT. This translates into CASSHSILGGGTDTQYF.

The rearrangement uses TRBV7-2 and TRBJ1-1; no definite D call. With 5 bases removed from V and 4 bases from J, the gap between germline ends came to 8 bases. The CDR3 runs to 12 residues. In germline, CDR1 is SGHTA, CDR2 FQGNSA. CDR3 loop: CASSPRTTEAFF. The CDR3 DNA reads TGTGCCAGCAGCCCCAGAACCACTGAAGCTTTCTTT. Together with reference TRBV7-2 and TRBJ1-1, the CDR3 gives the full variable domain: GAGVSQSPSNKVTEKGKDVELRCDPISGHTALYWYRQSLGQGLEFLIYFQGNSAPDKSGLPSDRFSAERTGGSVSTLTIQRTQQEDSAVYLCASSPRTTEAFFGQGTRLTVV.

The chain uses TRBV6-4 and TRBJ2-7; 9 bases are a match to TRBD2. V lost 4 bases and J lost 1; bases outside the gene matches: 5. Per germline, CDR1 MRHNA and CDR2 SNTAGT. This CDR3 comprises 15 residues. This chain's CDR3 is CASSGKLAGSYEQYF. The CDR3 DNA is TGTGCCAGCAGTGGAAAACTAGCGGGTTCCTACGAGCAGTACTTC.

The chain carries TRBV3-1 (or the pseudogene TRBV3-2) and TRBJ2-2; D gene ambiguous. The CDR3 has 16 residues. CDR1 is LGHDT and CDR2 is YNNKEL in the germline V gene (reference sequence). V lost 6 bases and J lost 4, with 18 bases in between. The CDR3 DNA reads TGTGCCAGCAGTCCAAGATTGCAGGTGGGCACCGGGGAGCTGTTTTTT. Translating it yields CASSPRLQVGTGELFF.

This clone was seen more than once but under ten times. The chain combines TRBV9 with TRBJ2-2; TRBD2 agrees at 10 bases. Unmatched junction bases numbered 17, after V lost 7 bases and J lost 2 bases. The CDR3 covers 19 residues. Germline loops: CDR1 SGDLS, CDR2 YYNGEE. CDR3 region: CASSQPAGGPRINTGELFF. CDR3 bases: TGTGCCAGCTCCCAACCAGCGGGAGGGCCGAGAATCAACACCGGGGAGCTGTTTTTT.

The gene calls are TRBV7-3 and TRBJ1-1; D is ambiguous. The CDR3 is made up of 14 amino acids. V was pared by 1 base and J by 3 bases, with 9 bases between. The germline CDR1 and CDR2 sequences are SGHTA and FQGTGA. In DNA form, the CDR3 reads TGTGCCAGCAGCTTAATAGGGAGGGACACTGAAGCTTTCTTT. It yields the protein CASSLIGRDTEAFF.

The chain is built from TRBV28 and TRBJ1-5; 7 bases fit TRBD1. From germline, CDR1 is MDHEN and CDR2 SYDVKM. This CDR3 has 15 residues. V shed 6 bases and J 7 bases; nucleotides not matched to a gene: 12. CDR3 protein: CASSSDRVMSQPQHF. The CDR3 region has the DNA TGTGCCAGCAGCTCTGACAGGGTAATGTCGCAGCCCCAGCATTTT.

The chain joins TRBV7-3 to TRBJ1-1; perhaps TRBD1 as D (5 bases). The V gene lost 2 bases and the J gene lost 7 bases, with 11 bases spanning the gap. CDR1 and CDR2 from the germline V gene are SGHTA and FQGTGA. This CDR3 has 13 residues. The CDR3 sequence: CASSLSQGLEAFF. The CDR3, as DNA: TGTGCCAGCAGCTTATCGCAGGGCCTTGAAGCTTTCTTT.

This chain connects TRBV29-1 to TRBJ2-7, with a possible D match to TRBD1 (6 bases). The CDR3 is 13 amino acids. Trimming took 6 bases from V and 0 from J, leaving 12 bases between them. Per germline, CDR1 SQVTM and CDR2 ANQGSEA. CDR3 sequence reads: CSVGRTASYEQYF. The CDR3 nucleotides are TGCAGCGTCGGACGGACAGCCTCCTACGAGCAGTACTTC.

The chain joins TRBV18 to TRBJ2-3, with 13 bases that match TRBD2. This CDR3 has 18 amino acids. CDR1 is KGHSH and CDR2 is LQKENI in the germline V gene. Trimming cost V 4 bases and J 3 bases; bases outside gene matches: 10. The CDR3 nucleotides are TGTGCCAGCTCACGTACTAGCGGGAGGGCCAGAGGAACAGATACGCAGTATTTT. Its translation is CASSRTSGRARGTDTQYF.

This clone was seen a few times. As DNA, the CDR3 is TGTGCCAGCAGCTTAGGGTCGGGGACTACCTACAATGAGCAGTTCTTC. This gives the protein CASSLGSGTTYNEQFF. The chain uses TRBV7-2 and TRBJ2-1, with 7 bases aligning to TRBD2. The CDR3 consists of 16 residues. The germline CDR1 and CDR2 sequences are SGHTA and FQGNSA. The J segment lost 2 bases and the V segment lost 1 base, leaving 5 bases of the junction unmatched.

The genes are TRBV29-1 and TRBJ2-7, with TRBD2 identical over 12 bases. CDR1 is SQVTM, CDR2 ANQGSEA, per germline. CDR3 size: 14 residues. V lost 6 bases and J lost 8; bases outside the gene matches: 11. CDR3 region: CSVELAGGFSKQYF. As DNA, the CDR3 is TGCAGCGTGGAACTAGCGGGAGGATTTAGTAAGCAGTACTTC.

The chain joins TRBV29-1 to TRBJ2-3; TRBD2 matches 9 bases. V shed 1 base, J shed 3 bases, and the junction held 2 bases outside the gene matches. Looked up from germline, CDR1 is SQVTM and CDR2 is ANQGSEA. CDR3 size: 14 residues. The CDR3 DNA sequence: TGCAGCGTTGAAGGGAGCGGGAGGACAGATACGCAGTATTTT. It specifies CSVEGSGRTDTQYF.

This chain joins TRBV4-3 and TRBJ2-1; 12 bases map to TRBD1. The CDR3 length is 19 residues. Trimming took 0 bases from V and 7 from J; bases not matched to a gene: 13. The V gene's germline CDR1 is LGHNA and CDR2 YSLEER. The CDR3 DNA reads as TGCGCCAGCAGCCAAGAAGCCCCCGGGGTGGGACAGGGGGCAAATGAGCAGTTCTTC. This translates into CASSQEAPGVGQGANEQFF.

J is TRBJ1-4 and V is TRBV6-5; D ambiguous. V lost 6 bases, J lost 4 bases, and 12 bases lay in between. CDR1 is MNHEY and CDR2 is SVGAGI in the germline V gene. The CDR3 length is 14 residues. For the CDR3, the DNA is TGTGCCAGCAGCTTGAACAAGTTTAATGAAAAACTGTTTTTT. Residues: CASSLNKFNEKLFF.

This clone was detected many times. This chain joins TRBV4-2 and TRBJ2-3; 8 bases agree with TRBD2. CDR1 and CDR2 (germline): LGHNA, YNFKEQ. J gave up 2 bases and V 2 bases, and 9 bases lay outside the gene matches. The CDR3 loop spans 17 amino acids. The CDR3 here is CASSQSVVAGITDTQYF. As DNA, the CDR3 is TGTGCCAGCAGCCAATCGGTGGTAGCGGGAATCACAGATACGCAGTATTTT.

The chain combines TRBV3-1 (or the pseudogene TRBV3-2) with TRBJ1-4, with 8 bases matching TRBD1. The junction had 4 bases not matched to a gene; V was cut back by 2 bases and J by 8 bases. The CDR3 extends over 14 amino acids. Germline-derived CDR1 and CDR2 are LGHDT and YNNKEL (reference sequence). The CDR3 sequence: CASSQSGGAEKLFF. The CDR3 bases are TGTGCCAGCAGCCAATCAGGGGGCGCGGAAAAACTGTTTTTT.

This clone has a single count. V and J are TRBV18 and TRBJ1-5; D is unclear. The CDR3 has 13 amino acids. Germline V CDR1 and CDR2: KGHSH, LQKENI. V dropped 6 bases and J dropped 0 bases, with 6 bases sitting between them. Here the CDR3 reads CASSYSSNQPQHF. DNA for the CDR3: TGTGCCAGCTCCTATTCTAGCAATCAGCCCCAGCATTTT.

The CDR3 is CASSLGFGTGGTEAFF. For the CDR3, the DNA is TGCGCCAGCAGCTTGGGCTTCGGGACAGGGGGCACTGAAGCTTTCTTT. This chain uses TRBV5-1 with TRBJ1-1; 11 positions match TRBD1. The CDR3 totals 16 residues. In germline, CDR1 is SGHRS, CDR2 YFSETQ. The V gene end was trimmed by 0 bases and the J gene end by 4 bases; junction bases not matched to a gene: 5.

The chain employs TRBV5-5 and TRBJ2-3, with 9 bases identical to TRBD1. The CDR3 runs to 15 residues. The V gene end was trimmed by 4 bases and the J gene end by 3 bases; junction bases not matched to a gene: 6. Germline assignment: CDR1 SGHKS and CDR2 YYEKEE (reference sequence). CDR3 bases: TGTGCCAGCAGCCCCGGGACAGGGAGGACAGATACGCAGTATTTT. Protein: CASSPGTGRTDTQYF.

This clone was found once. This chain connects TRBV30 to TRBJ1-3; D gene ambiguous. The CDR3 is made up of 13 amino acids. Trimming left V 5 bases short and J 1 base short, with 9 bases between. Germline V gene sequence: CDR1 GTSNPN, CDR2 SVGIG (reference sequence). CDR3 region: CAWAEGSGNTIYF. CDR3 in DNA: TGTGCCTGGGCGGAGGGTTCTGGAAACACCATATATTTT.

This clone turned up a few times. J is TRBJ2-7 and V is TRBV29-1, with 7 bases aligning to TRBD1. CDR1 and CDR2 from the germline V gene are SQVTM and ANQGSEA. The CDR3 runs 15 residues. Trimming at V came to 7 bases and at J to 0 bases, leaving 12 bases not matched to a gene. The DNA for the CDR3 is TGCAGCGGCATAAAACAGGGGCCCCTCTCCTACGAGCAGTACTTC. Its protein product is CSGIKQGPLSYEQYF.

V usage is TRBV6-4 and J usage is TRBJ2-5; 11 bases map to TRBD1. Losses at the gene ends were 5 bases for V and 5 bases for J; bases not matched to a gene: 7. CDR3 size: 15 residues. Germline CDR1 reads MRHNA; CDR2 reads SNTAGT. This CDR3 reads CASSSGTGGTETQYF. In DNA, the CDR3 is TGTGCCAGCAGTTCCGGGACAGGGGGAACCGAGACCCAGTACTTC.

In its sample, this clone was seen once. The chain links TRBV9 to TRBJ2-3; TRBD2 matches 8 bases. The CDR3 is made up of 16 amino acids. With V trimmed by 0 bases and J by 4 bases, 7 bases remained unmatched. Looked up from germline, CDR1 is SGDLS and CDR2 is YYNGEE. CDR3 bases: TGTGCCAGCAGCGTAGGTACGGGAGGGCGGGCAGATACGCAGTATTTT. Residues: CASSVGTGGRADTQYF.

This sequence joins TRBV19 and TRBJ1-5; no clear D. Germline values: CDR1 LNHDA, CDR2 SQIVND (reference sequence). V lost 4 bases and J 6 bases, leaving 10 bases between the germline ends. CDR3 size: 13 residues. This chain's CDR3 is CASSKDGVQPQHF. The CDR3 nucleotides are TGTGCCAGTAGTAAGGACGGGGTTCAGCCCCAGCATTTT.

The chain has TRBV30 and TRBJ2-5, with TRBD2 matching 7 bases. Germline V lookup: CDR1 GTSNPN, CDR2 SVGIG (reference sequence). CDR3 length: 15 residues. V was pared by 0 bases and J by 1 base, with 5 bases of the junction left unmatched. CDR3 residues: CAWSVGLAVQETQYF. CDR3 nucleotides: TGTGCCTGGAGTGTGGGCCTAGCGGTCCAAGAGACCCAGTACTTC.